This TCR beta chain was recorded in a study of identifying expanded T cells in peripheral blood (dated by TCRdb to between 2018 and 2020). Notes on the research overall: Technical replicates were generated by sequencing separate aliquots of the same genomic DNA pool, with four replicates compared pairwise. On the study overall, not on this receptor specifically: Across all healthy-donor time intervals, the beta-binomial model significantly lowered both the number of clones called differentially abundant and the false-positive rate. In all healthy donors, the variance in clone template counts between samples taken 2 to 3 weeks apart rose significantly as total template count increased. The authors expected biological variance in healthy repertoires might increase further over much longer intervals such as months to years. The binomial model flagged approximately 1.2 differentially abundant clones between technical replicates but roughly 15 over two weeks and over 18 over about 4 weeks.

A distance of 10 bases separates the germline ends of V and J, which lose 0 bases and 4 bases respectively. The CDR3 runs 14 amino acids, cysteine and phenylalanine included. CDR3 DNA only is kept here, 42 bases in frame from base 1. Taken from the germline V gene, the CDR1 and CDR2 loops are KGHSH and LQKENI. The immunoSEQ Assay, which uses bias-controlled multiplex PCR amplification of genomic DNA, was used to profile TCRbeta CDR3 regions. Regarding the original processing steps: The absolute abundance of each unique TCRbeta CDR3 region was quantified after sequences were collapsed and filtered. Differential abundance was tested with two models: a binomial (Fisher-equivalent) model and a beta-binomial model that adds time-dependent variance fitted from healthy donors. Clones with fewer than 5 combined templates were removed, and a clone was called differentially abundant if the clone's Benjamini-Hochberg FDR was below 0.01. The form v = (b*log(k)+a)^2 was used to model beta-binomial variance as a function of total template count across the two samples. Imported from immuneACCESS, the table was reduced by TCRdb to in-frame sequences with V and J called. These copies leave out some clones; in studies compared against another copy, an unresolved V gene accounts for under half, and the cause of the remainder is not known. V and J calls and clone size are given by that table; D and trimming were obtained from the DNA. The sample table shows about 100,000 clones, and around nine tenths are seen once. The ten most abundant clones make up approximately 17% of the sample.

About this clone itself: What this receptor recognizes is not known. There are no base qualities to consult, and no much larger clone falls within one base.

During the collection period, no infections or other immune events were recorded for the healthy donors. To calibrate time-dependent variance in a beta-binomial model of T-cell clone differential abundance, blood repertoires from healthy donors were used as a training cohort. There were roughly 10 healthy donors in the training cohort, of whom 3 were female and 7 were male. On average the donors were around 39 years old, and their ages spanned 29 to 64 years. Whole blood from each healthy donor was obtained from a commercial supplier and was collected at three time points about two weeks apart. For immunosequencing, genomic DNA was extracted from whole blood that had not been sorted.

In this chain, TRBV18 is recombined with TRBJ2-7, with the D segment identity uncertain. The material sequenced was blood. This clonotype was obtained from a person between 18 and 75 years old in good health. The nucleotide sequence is TGTGCCAGCTCACCACCGGCAGGTCCATACGAGCAGTACTTC. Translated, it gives CASSPPAGPYEQYF.